This TCR beta chain was identified during a study of CD8 T cells in Susac syndrome (dated by TCRdb to between 2018 and 2021). With respect to the entire study: The study used repertoire sequencing to test whether antigen drove CD8+ T cell activation and differentiation in Susac syndrome. The study compared CD8+ T cell repertoire clonality among over ten healthy donors, about 14 Susac syndrome patients and roughly 16 multiple sclerosis patients. Beyond this particular receptor, the publication reports: The TCR sequencing and HLA analysis was acknowledged to have included a relatively small number of individuals.

RNA was extracted using the RNeasy kit, and roughly 0.5 to 1 microgram was reverse transcribed with random hexamers. TCR beta CDR3 regions were amplified with the immunoSEQ multiplex PCR assay covering 54 Vbeta and 13 Jbeta segments. PCR amplification bias was corrected using a synthetic template baseline for primer optimization and computational correction. For the original study's pipeline: Reads were annotated to V, D and J genes according to IMGT and were analyzed with immunoSEQ Analyzer, with only productive sequences retained. Clonality was calculated as one minus the Shannon entropy normalized by log2 of the number of productive unique sequences. For each patient and control, public and private clones were evaluated within the 100 most prevalent clones. Clones were defined as Susac-specific when absent from the healthy and MS cohorts, from about 970 published viral clones and from other ImmuneACCESS disease sequences. In TCRdb, the public reads were trimmed at Q25 with fastp and aligned with MiXCR, with productive beta chains retained. Each record represents a unique CDR3 protein, reported with the most common genes and DNA among its rows. TCRdb's processing, not the authors', yielded these V and J calls. The sample profile shows about 200,000 distinct CDR3 sequences; 92% of them were found once. The ten largest clones represent over 0.1% of the sample.

CDR1 and CDR2 are drawn from the germline V gene (reference sequence): MNHEY, SMNVEV. From the cysteine up to the phenylalanine, the CDR3 has a length of 14 residues. The CDR3 DNA has 42 bases and is translated from base 1. Cut back by 4 bases and 8 bases, the V and J ends lie 12 bases apart. High-throughput TCR beta sequencing profiled peripheral blood CD8+ and CD4+ T cells from healthy donors, Susac syndrome patients and multiple sclerosis patients. Treatment-naive patients with stable or active relapsing-remitting disease fulfilling revised McDonald criteria were used as multiple sclerosis controls. Bulk CD8+ and CD4+ T cells were purified magnetically by negative isolation, whereas CD8+ TEMRA cells were enriched by FACS. Blood was drawn into EDTA tubes, processed within 24 hours, and PBMCs were isolated by density gradient centrifugation. PBMCs intended for TCR sequencing were frozen in liquid nitrogen and were later thawed in a 37 degrees C water bath. The sorted or isolated CD4+, CD8+ and CD8+ TEMRA cells had a purity of 90% or higher.

As to this clonotype: Its antigen remains undetermined. No qualities accompany the bases; no much larger clone lies one base away.

Sequencing was carried out using CD8+ T cells from PBMCs. The V and J genes are TRBV27 and TRBJ1-6; the D region possibly corresponds to TRBD1 (5 bases align). The receptor's source is a human donor with multiple sclerosis. The nucleotide sequence is TGTGCCAGCAGTTGGGGGAGTAGTGATTCACCCCTCCACTTT. This codes for CASSWGSSDSPLHF.